This TCR beta chain was recorded in a study of blood T cell repertoires in COVID-19. Study summary: COVID-19 samples, acute and convalescent, were from the United States, Italy and Spain. Nucleic acid was either cDNA or gDNA, and it came from T cells, B-cell-depleted T cells, or PBMCs.

The CDR3 spans 13 residues. Per the germline V gene, CDR1 is SGHRS and CDR2 is YFSETQ. V lost 0 bases and J lost 8, with 10 bases in between. As processed by the authors: By means of reference gene primer amplification, nucleated cell counts were estimated. Measured with immunoSEQ multiplex PCR; TCRdb has only the in-frame clones, and not every one. That table gives V, J and clone size, and the DNA gave D and trimming. The repertoire holds around 270,000 clones, approximately 90% seen once, with 4.6% in the top ten. This chain joins TRBV5-1 and TRBJ2-3; TRBD2 is a possible D gene (6 bases). This receptor was obtained from a man aged 35-49 years with acute or convalescent COVID-19. The source material was peripheral blood. The CDR3 spells CASSLVGGATQYF. DNA of the CDR3: TGCGCCAGCAGCTTGGTGGGGGGAGCTACGCAGTATTTT.